Reported below is one T cell receptor beta chain. Its antigen is not known. There are 13 residues in the CDR3. V dropped 4 bases and J dropped 4 bases, with 11 bases sitting between them. In germline, CDR1 is DFQATT, CDR2 SNEGSKA (reference sequence). The sample belongs to a study of T cells after yellow fever vaccination. Looking at the study overall: SMART-Seq v4 Ultra Low Input prepared the low-cell-number fractions.

General study findings and limits: A small share of clonotypes appeared in both CD4 and CD8 compartments.

TCRdb passed the 5' RACE reads through MiXCR, listing each CDR3 protein once. The sample contains 95,000 to 100,000 distinct CDR3 sequences, less than 6% of which appear only once. The chain combines TRBV20-1 with TRBJ2-1; D not resolved. The TCR was taken from a man in his late teens or twenties who received the YFV17D yellow fever vaccine. The specimen comprised CD8+ T cells sorted from PBMCs, sampled 10 days after the yellow fever booster vaccination. The CDR3: CSAKLTDYNEQFF. CDR3 DNA: TGCAGTGCTAAACTCACGGATTACAATGAGCAGTTCTTC.